This TCR beta chain came from a study of regulatory T cells in long-lasting Graves disease. Overall study context: Patients with persistent Graves' disease had over 5 years of antithyroid drugs and persistent TSH receptor antibodies. The study, taken as a whole, reports: TRBV28, TRBJ1-2 and TRBJ2-5 emerged as the favored segments in persistent disease. Only a small sample size was used, which may have cut accuracy. Persistent patients had a count of shared public clonotypes (more than 2,500) that exceeded that of new patients (approximately 1,000).

CDR3-region Arm-PCR and iRepertoire HTBI primers produced the TCR beta libraries. One entry per CDR3 protein results from TCRdb running MiXCR on the multiplex PCR reads. Found here are about 470,000 distinct CDR3 sequences, 20% of them singletons; the top ten hold over 7.5%. Details on this clonotype: The antigen is unknown.

Time point denoted: persistent/refractory GD, antithyroid drugs over 5 years with positive TRAb. The TCR library was prepared using RNA isolated from PBMCs. Trimming left V 2 bases short and J 4 bases short, with 9 bases between. The CDR3 extends over 13 amino acids. Germline loops: CDR1 KGHSH, CDR2 LQKENI. This specimen was peripheral blood mononuclear cells (PBMCs), taken when the disease was refractory, from a patient treated with antithyroid drugs. The chain recombines TRBV18 with TRBJ2-7; tentative D call: TRBD1 (5 bases). This clonotype was obtained from a female donor with Graves disease. The CDR3 spells CASSPGAEYEQYF. CDR3 bases: TGTGCCAGCTCACCAGGGGCTGAGTACGAGCAGTACTTC.